The subject of this entry is one TCR beta chain. These data belong to a study of blood T cell repertoires in COVID-19. Study-wide context: Sample material is recorded as cDNA or gDNA derived from T cells, B-cell-depleted T cells, or PBMCs.

The authors' processing: Amplification with reference gene primers provided the estimates of nucleated cell counts. Generated by immunoSEQ multiplex PCR, the TCRdb table keeps only in-frame clones and is missing some. D and trimming were read from the DNA, whereas the V and J calls and clone size are those reported in that table. The data show tens of thousands of clones, around 80% seen once. CDR3 length equals 12 residues. V was clipped by 4 bases and J by 5 bases, with 8 bases between them. Germline loops: CDR1 SQVTM, CDR2 ANQGSEA. The sequenced sample was peripheral blood. This chain links TRBV29-1 with TRBJ1-4; D might be TRBD1 (5 bases). This receptor was obtained from a human donor in a cohort sampled during active COVID-19. The chain's CDR3 is CSVASGNEKLFF. The CDR3 nucleotides read TGCAGCGTTGCCTCAGGGAATGAAAAACTGTTTTTT.